This TCR beta chain comes out of a study of radiation and T cells in renal cell carcinoma. Produced via immunoSEQ multiplex PCR; TCRdb's table is partial and in-frame only. Of about 130,000 clones in the sample, around 81% were seen once. Comment on this clone: Antigen unknown.

Study findings and constraints: In blood, top tumor clones expanded by 2 weeks, shrinking by 4. No pretreatment tumor biopsies were available for baseline clonotypes.

Time point defined: blood 2 weeks post-SBRT. Treatment of the sample: 15 Gy SBRT to primary tumor, nephrectomy 4 weeks later. Radiation-treated patients gave blood at baseline, week 2 and week 4. The tumor was a clear cell renal cell carcinoma. Germline values: CDR1 SGHTA, CDR2 FQGTGA. The CDR3 consists of 14 residues. V dropped 5 bases and J dropped 6; count of bases not matched to a gene: 2. The receptor was isolated from a middle-aged man with renal cell carcinoma. This sequence joins TRBV7-3 and TRBJ2-1, with TRBD2 matching over 12 bases. This specimen was blood, taken from a patient whose treatment included radiotherapy and nephrectomy. This chain's CDR3 is CASSEGLAGNEQFF. The DNA for the CDR3 is TGTGCCAGCAGCGAGGGACTAGCGGGCAATGAGCAGTTCTTC.